This record concerns one T cell receptor (beta chain) sequence. Its antigen is currently unknown. The sample originates from a study of vaccination and CD4 T cells after COVID-19. Overall study: Following dose two, a median approximately 75 days (range 14 to 241) passed before post-vaccine samples were taken. The peptides that stimulated the cells were overlapping spike peptides from SARS-CoV-2, HCoV-NL63, HCoV-OC43 and HCoV-229E. The control cultures got either a CEFX pool, an HIV-1 Nef pool, or no peptide at all.

Cultured CD4+ T cells had their DNA profiled by the Oncomine TCR Beta short-read assay. TCRdb independently ran MiXCR on the PCR reads; one entry per CDR3 protein. Among approximately 9,000 distinct CDR3 sequences listed, roughly 50% were seen once. Treatment denoted: roughly 10-day PBMC culture with coronavirus spike peptide pools or control peptides (ViraFEST assay). Under the ViraFEST approach, antigen-specific T cells were expanded with peptide pools and TCRs subsequently sequenced. The sequenced sample consisted of CD4+ T cells from blood, cultured in vitro. This clonotype was sampled from a human donor who had recovered from COVID-19.

CDR3 protein: CASSPTLNYGYTF. CDR3 in DNA: TGTGCCAGCTCACCGACTTTAAACTATGGCTACACCTTC. The chain uses TRBV18 and TRBJ1-2; D is undetermined. CDR1 is KGHSH, CDR2 LQKENI, per germline. CDR3 length: 13 residues. The germline V and J ends were trimmed by 3 bases and 2 bases, with 7 bases remaining between them.